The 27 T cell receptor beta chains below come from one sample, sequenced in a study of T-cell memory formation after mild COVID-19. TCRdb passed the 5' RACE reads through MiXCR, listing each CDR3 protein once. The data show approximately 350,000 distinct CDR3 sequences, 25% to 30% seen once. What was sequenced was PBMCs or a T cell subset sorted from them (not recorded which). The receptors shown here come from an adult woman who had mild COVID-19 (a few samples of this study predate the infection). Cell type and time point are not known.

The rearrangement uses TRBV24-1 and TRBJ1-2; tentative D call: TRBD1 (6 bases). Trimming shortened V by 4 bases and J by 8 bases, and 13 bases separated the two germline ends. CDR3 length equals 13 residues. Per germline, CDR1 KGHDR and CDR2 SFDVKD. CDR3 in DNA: TGTGCCACCAGTGACACAAGACAGGAAGGCTACACCTTC. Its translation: CATSDTRQEGYTF.

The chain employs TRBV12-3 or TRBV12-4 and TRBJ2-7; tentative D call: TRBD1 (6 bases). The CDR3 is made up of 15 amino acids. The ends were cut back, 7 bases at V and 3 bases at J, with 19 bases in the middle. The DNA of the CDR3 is TGTGCCAGCACCCACCGAAACAGGGCGGGCTACGAGCAGTACTTC. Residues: CASTHRNRAGYEQYF.

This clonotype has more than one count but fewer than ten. CDR3 sequence reads: CSAASGRAYNEQFF. The CDR3 nucleotides read TGCAGTGCCGCTAGCGGGAGGGCCTACAATGAGCAGTTCTTC. The chain carries TRBV29-1 and TRBJ2-1; TRBD2 matches 12 bases. Germline CDR1 is SQVTM and CDR2 is ANQGSEA. The CDR3 length is 14 residues.

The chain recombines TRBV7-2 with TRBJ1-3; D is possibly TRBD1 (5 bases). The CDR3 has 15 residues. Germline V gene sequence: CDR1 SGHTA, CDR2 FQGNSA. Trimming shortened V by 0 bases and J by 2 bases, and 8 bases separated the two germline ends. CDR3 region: CASSLAAGTGNTIYF. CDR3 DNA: TGTGCCAGCAGCTTAGCAGCAGGGACTGGAAACACCATATATTTT.

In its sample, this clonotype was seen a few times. CDR3 region: CASSQLSGRGPNTGELFF. The CDR3 DNA is TGCGCCAGCAGCCAACTAAGCGGCAGGGGGCCGAACACCGGGGAGCTGTTTTTT. The V gene is TRBV4-1, the J gene TRBJ2-2; 8 bases align to TRBD1. V lost 2 bases to trimming and J lost 0 bases; unmatched junction nucleotides: 8. In germline, CDR1 is MGHRA, CDR2 YSYEKL. The CDR3 has 18 residues.

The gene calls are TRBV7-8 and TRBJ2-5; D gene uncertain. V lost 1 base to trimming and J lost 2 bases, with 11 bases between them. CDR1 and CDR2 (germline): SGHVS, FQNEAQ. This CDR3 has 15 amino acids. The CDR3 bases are TGTGCCAGCAGCTTAGGGCCGTGGGGACAAGAGACCCAGTACTTC. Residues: CASSLGPWGQETQYF.

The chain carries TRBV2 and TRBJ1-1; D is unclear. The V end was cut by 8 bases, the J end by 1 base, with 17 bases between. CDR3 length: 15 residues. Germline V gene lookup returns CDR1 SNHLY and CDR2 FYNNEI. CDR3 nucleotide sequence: TGTGCCAGCGCGGCCCGGGGAAATGAGAACACTGAAGCTTTCTTT. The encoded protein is CASAARGNENTEAFF.

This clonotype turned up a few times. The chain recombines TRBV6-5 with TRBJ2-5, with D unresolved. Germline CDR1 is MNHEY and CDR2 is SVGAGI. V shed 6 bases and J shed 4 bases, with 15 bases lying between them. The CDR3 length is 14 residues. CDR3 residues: CASSPTWVRETQYF. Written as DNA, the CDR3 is TGTGCCAGCAGCCCCACCTGGGTCAGAGAGACCCAGTACTTC.

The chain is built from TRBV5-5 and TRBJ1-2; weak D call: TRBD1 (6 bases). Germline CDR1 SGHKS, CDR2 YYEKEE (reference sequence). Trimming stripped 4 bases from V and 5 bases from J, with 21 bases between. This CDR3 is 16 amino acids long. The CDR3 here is CASSNRDGERAYGYTF. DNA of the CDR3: TGTGCCAGCAGCAACAGGGACGGAGAGAGGGCTTATGGCTACACCTTC.

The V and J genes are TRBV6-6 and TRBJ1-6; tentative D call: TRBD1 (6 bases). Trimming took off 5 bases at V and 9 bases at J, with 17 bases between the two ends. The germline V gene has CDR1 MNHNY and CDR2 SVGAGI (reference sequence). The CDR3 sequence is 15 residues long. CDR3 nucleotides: TGTGCCAGCAGTACACAGGGAGGCGGGACTTCACCCCTCCACTTT. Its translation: CASSTQGGGTSPLHF.

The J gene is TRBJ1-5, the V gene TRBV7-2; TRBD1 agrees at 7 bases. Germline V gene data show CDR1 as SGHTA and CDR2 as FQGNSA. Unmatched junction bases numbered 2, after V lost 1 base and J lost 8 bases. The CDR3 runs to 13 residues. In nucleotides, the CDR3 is TGTGCCAGCAGCTTAGGACAGGGAGAGCCCCAGCATTTT. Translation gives CASSLGQGEPQHF.

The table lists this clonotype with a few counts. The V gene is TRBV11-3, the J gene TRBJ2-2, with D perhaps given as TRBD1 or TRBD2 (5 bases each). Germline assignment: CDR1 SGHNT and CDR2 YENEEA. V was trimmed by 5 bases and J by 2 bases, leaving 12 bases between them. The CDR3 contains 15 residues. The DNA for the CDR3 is TGTGCCAGCAGCCTACGGGGCCAAAACACCGGGGAGCTGTTTTTT. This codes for CASSLRGQNTGELFF.

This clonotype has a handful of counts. CDR3 region: CASSLDRGYTEAFF. CDR3 nucleotides: TGTGCCAGCAGCCTCGACAGGGGGTACACTGAAGCTTTCTTT. The chain employs TRBV7-3 and TRBJ1-1; 9 bases map to TRBD1. Germline trimming cut 5 bases from V and 3 bases from J; bases unmatched to any gene: 4. This CDR3 is 14 amino acids long. Germline CDR1 is SGHTA and CDR2 is FQGTGA.

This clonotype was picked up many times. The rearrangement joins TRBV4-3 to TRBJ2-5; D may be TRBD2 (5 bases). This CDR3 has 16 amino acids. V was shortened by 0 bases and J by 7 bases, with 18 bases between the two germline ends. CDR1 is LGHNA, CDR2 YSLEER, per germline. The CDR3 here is CASSQDPAGIRGTQYF. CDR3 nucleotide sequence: TGCGCCAGCAGCCAAGATCCCGCCGGGATCCGGGGGACCCAGTACTTC.

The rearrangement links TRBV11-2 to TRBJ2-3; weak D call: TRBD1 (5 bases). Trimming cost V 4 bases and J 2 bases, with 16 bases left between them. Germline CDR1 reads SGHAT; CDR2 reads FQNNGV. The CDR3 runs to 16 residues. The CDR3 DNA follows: TGTGCCAGCAGCTCCCGTTATCTGACAGCCACAGATACGCAGTATTTT. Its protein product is CASSSRYLTATDTQYF.

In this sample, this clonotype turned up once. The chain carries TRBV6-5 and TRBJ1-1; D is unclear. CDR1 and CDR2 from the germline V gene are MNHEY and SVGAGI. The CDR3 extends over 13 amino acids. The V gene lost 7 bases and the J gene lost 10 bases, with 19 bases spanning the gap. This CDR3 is CASTTPGSGVAFF. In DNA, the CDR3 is TGTGCCAGCACTACCCCCGGGAGTGGGGTAGCTTTCTTT.

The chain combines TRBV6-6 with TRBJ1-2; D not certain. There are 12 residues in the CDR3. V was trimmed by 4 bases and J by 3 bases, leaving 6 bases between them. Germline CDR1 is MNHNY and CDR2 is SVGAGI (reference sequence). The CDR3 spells CASSLRYYGYTF. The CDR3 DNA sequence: TGTGCCAGCAGTTTGCGGTACTATGGCTACACCTTC.

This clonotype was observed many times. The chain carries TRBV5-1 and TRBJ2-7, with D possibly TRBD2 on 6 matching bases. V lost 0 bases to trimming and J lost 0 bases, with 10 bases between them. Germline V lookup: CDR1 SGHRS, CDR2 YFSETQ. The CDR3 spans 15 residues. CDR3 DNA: TGCGCCAGCAGCTTGGTTGGGGGGTCCTCCTACGAGCAGTACTTC. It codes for CASSLVGGSSYEQYF.

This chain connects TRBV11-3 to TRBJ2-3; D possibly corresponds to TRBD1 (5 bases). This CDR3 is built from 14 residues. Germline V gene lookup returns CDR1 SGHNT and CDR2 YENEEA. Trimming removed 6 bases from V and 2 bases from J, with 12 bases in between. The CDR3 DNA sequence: TGTGCCAGCAGACGGACACAGATCACAGATACGCAGTATTTT. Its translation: CASRRTQITDTQYF.

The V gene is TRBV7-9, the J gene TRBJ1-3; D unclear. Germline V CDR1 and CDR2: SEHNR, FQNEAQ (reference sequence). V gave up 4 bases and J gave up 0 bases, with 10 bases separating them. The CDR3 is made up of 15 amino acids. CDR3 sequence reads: CASSSARASGNTIYF. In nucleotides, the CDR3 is TGTGCCAGCAGCTCAGCTCGAGCCTCTGGAAACACCATATATTTT.

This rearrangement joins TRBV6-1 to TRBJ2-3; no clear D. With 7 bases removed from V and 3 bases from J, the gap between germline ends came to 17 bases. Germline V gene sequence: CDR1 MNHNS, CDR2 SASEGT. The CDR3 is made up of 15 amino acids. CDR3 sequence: CASTKDGLKTDTQYF. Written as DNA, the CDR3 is TGTGCCAGCACCAAAGACGGCCTAAAAACAGATACGCAGTATTTT.

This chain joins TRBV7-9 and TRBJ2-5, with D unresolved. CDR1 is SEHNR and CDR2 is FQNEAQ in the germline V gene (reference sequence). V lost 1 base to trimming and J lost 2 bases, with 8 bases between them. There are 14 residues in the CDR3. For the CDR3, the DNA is TGTGCCAGCAGCTTAGTGGTCCGACAAGAGACCCAGTACTTC. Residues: CASSLVVRQETQYF.

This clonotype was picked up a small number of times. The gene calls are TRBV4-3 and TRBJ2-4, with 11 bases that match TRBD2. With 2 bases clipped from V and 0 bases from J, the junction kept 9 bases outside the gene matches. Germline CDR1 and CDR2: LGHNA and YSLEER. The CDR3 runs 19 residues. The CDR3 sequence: CASSQLPPGTSGAKNIQYF. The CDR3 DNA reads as TGCGCCAGCAGCCAACTACCCCCCGGGACTAGCGGAGCCAAAAACATTCAGTACTTC.

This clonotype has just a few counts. The CDR3 DNA is TGCAGTGCTAGCCCCGACAAGAATCAGCCCCAGCATTTT. Its protein product is CSASPDKNQPQHF. This sequence joins TRBV20-1 and TRBJ1-5, with no clear D. This CDR3 contains 13 residues. Trimming cost V 3 bases and J 4 bases, with 10 bases left between them. In germline, CDR1 is DFQATT, CDR2 SNEGSKA (reference sequence).

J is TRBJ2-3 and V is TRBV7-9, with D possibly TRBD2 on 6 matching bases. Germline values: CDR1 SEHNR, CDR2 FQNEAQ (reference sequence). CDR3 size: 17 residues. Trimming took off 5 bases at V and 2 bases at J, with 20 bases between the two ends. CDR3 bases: TGTGCCAGCAGCCTGTCCCGGGGACTTAAATACACAGATACGCAGTATTTT. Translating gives CASSLSRGLKYTDTQYF.

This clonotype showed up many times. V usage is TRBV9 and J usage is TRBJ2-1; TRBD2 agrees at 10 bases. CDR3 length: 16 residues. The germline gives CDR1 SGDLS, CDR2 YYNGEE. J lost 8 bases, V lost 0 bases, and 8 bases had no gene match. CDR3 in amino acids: CASSVGEAGGGHEQFF. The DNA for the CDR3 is TGTGCCAGCAGCGTAGGGGAAGCGGGAGGGGGGCATGAGCAGTTCTTC.

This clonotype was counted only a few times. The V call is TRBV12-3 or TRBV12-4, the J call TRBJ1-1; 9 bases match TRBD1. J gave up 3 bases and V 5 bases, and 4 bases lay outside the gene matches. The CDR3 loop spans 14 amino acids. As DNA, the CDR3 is TGTGCCAGCAGTCCTACAGGGGGCTACACTGAAGCTTTCTTT. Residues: CASSPTGGYTEAFF.